This T cell receptor (beta chain) was recovered during a study of blood T cell repertoires in COVID-19. Study overall: In each case, the material was cDNA or gDNA derived from T cells, B-cell-depleted T cells, or PBMCs.

The method was immunoSEQ multiplex PCR; TCRdb's version includes in-frame clones alone and lacks a portion of them. The table lists 170,000 or so clones, roughly nine tenths of them singletons. Trimming pared 0 bases from V and 3 bases from J, leaving 9 bases between. This CDR3 region has 14 residues. Germline V gene sequence: CDR1 SGHDT, CDR2 YYEEEE. Individuals aged 18 to 89 years were recruited from fewer than 25 US areas. The material sequenced was PBMCs or T cells enriched from blood (not recorded which). This clonotype was obtained from a woman in her forties or fifties who had recovered from COVID-19. The chain uses TRBV5-6 and TRBJ1-2; D not certain. In DNA form, the CDR3 reads TGTGCCAGCAGCTTGGTTTCCGCAGACTATGGCTACACCTTC. It yields the protein CASSLVSADYGYTF. Filled out from reference TRBV5-6 and TRBJ1-2, the complete variable domain reads DAGVTQSPTHLIKTRGQQVTLRCSPKSGHDTVSWYQQALGQGPQFIFQYYEEEERQRGNFPDRFSGHQFPNYSSELNVNALLLGDSALYLCASSLVSADYGYTFGSGTRLTVV.